A selection of T cell receptor beta chains follows, all from one sample in a study of cytomegalovirus exposure and HLA in healthy donors. Assay: immunoSEQ multiplex PCR; the TCRdb copy retains only in-frame clones and omits some. Among about 69,000 clones listed, around four fifths were seen once. Sequencing was performed on PBMCs. Every receptor here comes from a woman aged 30 to 39 in good health and CMV-seropositive. Each CDR3 is given with its conserved first and last residue. D genes are given only for firm matches. Rows give clone size only sometimes, using once, few, many, or a class for an expanded clone.

TRBJ2-1 TRBV4-1 - - CASGGIRYNEQFF TGCGCCAGCGGCGGGATAAGGTACAATGAGCAGTTCTTC
TRBJ2-7 TRBV11-2 - TRBD2 CASSLGGGEQYF TGTGCCAGCAGCTTAGGGGGGGGCGAGCAGTACTTC
TRBJ2-2 TRBV30 - TRBD2 CAWSPPLAGVYTGELFF TGTGCCTGGAGTCCTCCCCTAGCGGGAGTATACACCGGGGAGCTGTTTTTT
TRBJ2-5 TRBV2 few - CASSQVDKTQYF TGTGCCAGCAGCCAGGTCGACAAGACCCAGTACTTC
TRBJ1-5 TRBV7-6 - - CASSLGAQGYQPQHF TGTGCCAGCAGCTTAGGTGCCCAGGGGTATCAGCCCCAGCATTTT
TRBJ1-1 TRBV5-5 - - CASSWITGRVFF TGTGCCAGCAGCTGGATAACAGGGAGAGTTTTCTTT
TRBJ2-7 TRBV25-1 few - CASSGLTGLSYEQYF TGTGCCAGCAGTGGCCTTACAGGGTTATCCTACGAGCAGTACTTC
TRBJ1-1 TRBV10-3 - - CAISSFAGLNTEAFF TGTGCCATCAGTTCATTCGCAGGGCTGAACACTGAAGCTTTCTTT
TRBJ2-6 TRBV2 few - CASSESGQAGANVLTF TGTGCCAGCAGTGAGTCCGGTCAGGCTGGGGCCAACGTCCTGACTTTC
TRBJ1-2 TRBV30 - TRBD1 CAWRVSGGYYGYTF TGTGCCTGGAGAGTGTCAGGGGGATACTATGGCTACACCTTC
TRBJ2-7 TRBV7-2 - - CASSPNHYEQYF TGTGCCAGCAGCCCCAATCACTACGAGCAGTACTTC
TRBJ1-3 TRBV10-1 - - CASSESGGPAQTIYF TGCGCCAGCAGTGAGTCCGGGGGGCCAGCGCAAACCATATATTTT
TRBJ1-4 TRBV6-5 - - CASSRGSTNEKLFF TGTGCCAGCAGTCGGGGTTCAACTAATGAAAAACTGTTTTTT
TRBJ2-3 TRBV29-1 - TRBD1 CSVSPGQGHTSTDTQYF TGCAGCGTTTCACCTGGACAGGGACATACTAGCACAGATACGCAGTATTTT
TRBJ1-2 TRBV6-5 - - CASSKGPRYYGYTF TGTGCCAGCAGCAAGGGGCCCCGGTACTATGGCTACACCTTC